Listed below are T cell receptor beta chains from one sample, sequenced in a study of cytomegalovirus exposure and HLA in healthy donors. Sequenced by immunoSEQ multiplex PCR; TCRdb stores in-frame clones only, minus some. The sample shows some 150,000 clones, roughly four fifths of them seen only once. Sample: PBMCs. Receptors originate from a man aged 50 to 60 in good health and CMV-seropositive. Each CDR3 is given with its conserved first and last residue. The order of the fields is clone size, V gene, D gene, J gene, CDR3 protein, CDR3 DNA. A D gene is named only where the DNA matches it firmly. Clone sizes are given selectively: once, few, many, or a class where the clone is expanded.

clone_size: .; v_call: TRBV5-1; d_call: .; j_call: TRBJ1-1; cdr3_aa: CASSLAGQGRKDTEAFF; cdr3_nt: TGCGCCAGCAGCTTGGCAGGCCAGGGGAGAAAAGACACTGAAGCTTTCTTT
clone_size: .; v_call: TRBV5-1; d_call: .; j_call: TRBJ1-3; cdr3_aa: CASSPDGASGNTIYF; cdr3_nt: TGCGCCAGCAGCCCCGACGGAGCCTCTGGAAACACCATATATTTT
clone_size: .; v_call: TRBV7-9; d_call: TRBD2; j_call: TRBJ2-7; cdr3_aa: CASSIGTSGTYEQYF; cdr3_nt: TGTGCCAGCAGCATTGGGACTAGCGGGACCTACGAGCAGTACTTC
clone_size: once; v_call: TRBV18; d_call: TRBD2; j_call: TRBJ2-5; cdr3_aa: CASSPRLADQETQYF; cdr3_nt: TGTGCCAGCTCACCCCGACTAGCGGATCAAGAGACCCAGTACTTC
clone_size: few; v_call: TRBV5-5; d_call: .; j_call: TRBJ2-5; cdr3_aa: CASSLNQQGGRWKYF; cdr3_nt: TGTGCCAGCAGCTTGAATCAGCAGGGTGGAAGATGGAAGTACTTC
clone_size: .; v_call: TRBV11-1; d_call: .; j_call: TRBJ2-7; cdr3_aa: CASSQGTFSYEQYF; cdr3_nt: TGTGCCAGCAGCCAAGGGACTTTCTCCTACGAGCAGTACTTC
clone_size: .; v_call: TRBV6-5; d_call: .; j_call: TRBJ1-6; cdr3_aa: CASSYYMDSPQPLHF; cdr3_nt: TGTGCCAGCAGTTACTACATGGACAGCCCCCAGCCCCTCCACTTT
clone_size: .; v_call: TRBV5-8; d_call: TRBD2; j_call: TRBJ2-1; cdr3_aa: CASSPGRGLAGGPILNEQFF; cdr3_nt: TGTGCCAGCAGCCCAGGGAGGGGACTAGCGGGAGGGCCAATTCTTAATGAGCAGTTCTTC
clone_size: .; v_call: TRBV30; d_call: .; j_call: TRBJ2-7; cdr3_aa: CAWSTGTSSYEQYF; cdr3_nt: TGCGCCTGGAGTACAGGCACGAGCTCCTACGAGCAGTACTTC
clone_size: .; v_call: TRBV5-1; d_call: .; j_call: TRBJ1-1; cdr3_aa: CASSFSTGNTEAFF; cdr3_nt: TGCGCCAGCAGCTTTTCGACGGGGAACACTGAAGCTTTCTTT
clone_size: few; v_call: TRBV9; d_call: .; j_call: TRBJ2-1; cdr3_aa: CASSVATGNNEQFF; cdr3_nt: TGTGCCAGCAGCGTAGCTACAGGGAACAATGAGCAGTTCTTC
clone_size: .; v_call: TRBV7-9; d_call: TRBD1; j_call: TRBJ2-7; cdr3_aa: CASSTRDRGVYEQYF; cdr3_nt: TGTGCCAGCAGCACCCGGGACAGGGGTGTGTACGAGCAGTACTTC
clone_size: .; v_call: TRBV7-2; d_call: TRBD1; j_call: TRBJ2-1; cdr3_aa: CASSLFSGQGNNEQFF; cdr3_nt: TGTGCCAGCAGCCTATTCTCGGGACAGGGGAACAATGAGCAGTTCTTC
clone_size: .; v_call: TRBV25-1; d_call: TRBD1; j_call: TRBJ2-1; cdr3_aa: CASSRTPTGIGEQFF; cdr3_nt: TGTGCCAGCAGCCGAACCCCGACAGGGATCGGTGAGCAGTTCTTC
clone_size: .; v_call: TRBV5-6; d_call: .; j_call: TRBJ2-6; cdr3_aa: CASSSGVSQGANVLTF; cdr3_nt: TGTGCCAGCAGCTCGGGGGTCTCGCAGGGGGCCAACGTCCTGACTTTC
clone_size: .; v_call: TRBV10-1; d_call: TRBD1; j_call: TRBJ2-3; cdr3_aa: CASSHNDRVDTQYF; cdr3_nt: TGCGCCAGCAGTCATAACGACAGGGTAGATACGCAGTATTTT
clone_size: .; v_call: TRBV4-2; d_call: .; j_call: TRBJ2-4; cdr3_aa: CASSQDTAGARRRNIQYF; cdr3_nt: TGTGCCAGCAGCCAAGATACGGCGGGCGCGCGTCGTAGGAACATTCAGTACTTC
clone_size: .; v_call: TRBV6-4; d_call: .; j_call: TRBJ2-3; cdr3_aa: CASSDERRDTQYF; cdr3_nt: TGTGCCAGCAGTGACGAGAGGCGAGATACGCAGTATTTT
clone_size: .; v_call: TRBV6-4; d_call: .; j_call: TRBJ1-5; cdr3_aa: CASSESSRDYNQPQHF; cdr3_nt: TGTGCCAGCAGTGAAAGTTCGAGGGACTACAATCAGCCCCAGCATTTT
clone_size: .; v_call: TRBV4-1; d_call: TRBD1; j_call: TRBJ1-5; cdr3_aa: CASSQPPGGSNNQPQHF; cdr3_nt: TGCGCCAGCAGCCAACCACCAGGGGGTTCGAACAATCAGCCCCAGCATTTT
clone_size: few; v_call: TRBV7-2; d_call: .; j_call: TRBJ2-1; cdr3_aa: CASSLTPSVPNNEQFF; cdr3_nt: TGTGCCAGCAGCTTAACTCCTAGCGTCCCCAACAATGAGCAGTTCTTC
clone_size: .; v_call: TRBV9; d_call: .; j_call: TRBJ2-7; cdr3_aa: CASSVESGGPSYEQYF; cdr3_nt: TGTGCCAGCAGCGTAGAGAGCGGAGGTCCCTCCTACGAGCAGTACTTC
clone_size: .; v_call: TRBV5-6; d_call: TRBD1; j_call: TRBJ2-7; cdr3_aa: CASSSPGQVGYEQYF; cdr3_nt: TGTGCCAGCAGCTCGCCGGGACAGGTAGGATACGAGCAGTACTTC
clone_size: .; v_call: TRBV7-9; d_call: TRBD1; j_call: TRBJ2-5; cdr3_aa: CASSPGTGGGETQYF; cdr3_nt: TGTGCCAGCAGCCCCGGGACAGGGGGCGGAGAGACCCAGTACTTC
clone_size: .; v_call: TRBV29-1; d_call: .; j_call: TRBJ2-7; cdr3_aa: CSVRSDSTYEQYF; cdr3_nt: TGCAGCGTTCGGTCGGACAGTACCTACGAGCAGTACTTC
clone_size: .; v_call: TRBV7-2; d_call: TRBD2; j_call: TRBJ2-3; cdr3_aa: CASSPAPLTSGGADTQYF; cdr3_nt: TGTGCCAGCAGCCCAGCCCCCTTGACTAGCGGGGGGGCGGATACGCAGTATTTT
clone_size: .; v_call: TRBV7-3; d_call: TRBD1; j_call: TRBJ2-3; cdr3_aa: CASSLGTGMADTQYF; cdr3_nt: TGTGCCAGCAGCTTGGGGACAGGGATGGCAGATACGCAGTATTTT
clone_size: .; v_call: TRBV29-1; d_call: .; j_call: TRBJ2-7; cdr3_aa: CSVEAPVGGSYEQYF; cdr3_nt: TGCAGCGTTGAAGCCCCGGTCGGAGGCTCCTACGAGCAGTACTTC
clone_size: .; v_call: TRBV7-6; d_call: .; j_call: TRBJ2-1; cdr3_aa: CASSLRDTKYNEQFF; cdr3_nt: TGTGCCAGCAGCTTACGGGACACCAAGTACAATGAGCAGTTCTTC
clone_size: .; v_call: TRBV5-4; d_call: .; j_call: TRBJ2-1; cdr3_aa: CASSLGGTPYNEQFF; cdr3_nt: TGTGCCAGCAGCTTGGGTGGGACACCCTACAATGAGCAGTTCTTC
clone_size: once; v_call: TRBV28; d_call: TRBD1; j_call: TRBJ2-7; cdr3_aa: CASRIGTGETYEQYF; cdr3_nt: TGTGCCAGCAGGATCGGGACAGGGGAAACCTACGAGCAGTACTTC
clone_size: .; v_call: TRBV4-2; d_call: .; j_call: TRBJ2-7; cdr3_aa: CASSQDLGFYEQYF; cdr3_nt: TGTGCCAGCAGCCAAGATCTCGGTTTCTACGAGCAGTACTTC
clone_size: .; v_call: TRBV28; d_call: TRBD1; j_call: TRBJ2-3; cdr3_aa: CASSRTGTLTDTQYF; cdr3_nt: TGTGCCAGCAGTCGGACAGGGACGCTCACAGATACGCAGTATTTT
clone_size: .; v_call: TRBV27; d_call: .; j_call: TRBJ2-1; cdr3_aa: CASRAIPDEQFF; cdr3_nt: TGTGCCAGCAGAGCGATACCCGATGAGCAGTTCTTC
clone_size: .; v_call: TRBV30; d_call: .; j_call: TRBJ2-7; cdr3_aa: CAWSLKAGSEQYF; cdr3_nt: TGTGCCTGGAGTCTTAAGGCCGGGAGCGAGCAGTACTTC
clone_size: few; v_call: TRBV19; d_call: .; j_call: TRBJ2-7; cdr3_aa: CASSINRESYEQYF; cdr3_nt: TGTGCCAGTAGTATTAATCGGGAATCCTACGAGCAGTACTTC
clone_size: .; v_call: TRBV28; d_call: .; j_call: TRBJ1-1; cdr3_aa: CASSIRTVNTEAFF; cdr3_nt: TGTGCCAGCAGTATCAGGACAGTTAACACTGAAGCTTTCTTT
clone_size: .; v_call: TRBV30; d_call: .; j_call: TRBJ1-4; cdr3_aa: CAWNHRPNEKLFF; cdr3_nt: TGTGCCTGGAACCACAGGCCTAATGAAAAACTGTTTTTT
clone_size: .; v_call: TRBV12-5; d_call: TRBD2; j_call: TRBJ2-5; cdr3_aa: CASGLVPRLAGGYQETQYF; cdr3_nt: TGTGCTAGTGGTTTGGTACCTCGACTAGCGGGGGGGTACCAAGAGACCCAGTACTTC
clone_size: .; v_call: TRBV19; d_call: .; j_call: TRBJ2-3; cdr3_aa: CASSIWSPGEADTQYF; cdr3_nt: TGTGCCAGTAGTATCTGGAGTCCTGGGGAGGCAGATACGCAGTATTTT
clone_size: .; v_call: TRBV13; d_call: TRBD2; j_call: TRBJ2-7; cdr3_aa: CASSLGTSGRAYEQYF; cdr3_nt: TGTGCCAGCAGCCTCGGGACTAGCGGGAGGGCCTACGAGCAGTACTTC
clone_size: .; v_call: TRBV6-1; d_call: .; j_call: TRBJ2-3; cdr3_aa: CASSARQGTDTQYF; cdr3_nt: TGTGCCAGCAGTGCGCGACAGGGCACAGATACGCAGTATTTT
clone_size: .; v_call: TRBV7-2; d_call: .; j_call: TRBJ2-1; cdr3_aa: CASSLAPSGSSYNEQFF; cdr3_nt: TGTGCCAGCAGCTTAGCCCCCAGCGGAAGCTCCTACAATGAGCAGTTCTTC
clone_size: .; v_call: TRBV5-4; d_call: TRBD2; j_call: TRBJ2-3; cdr3_aa: CASSLDGGVTDTQYF; cdr3_nt: TGTGCCAGCAGCTTGGATGGGGGGGTCACAGATACGCAGTATTTT
clone_size: .; v_call: TRBV11-2; d_call: .; j_call: TRBJ2-3; cdr3_aa: CASSLGGATDTQYF; cdr3_nt: TGTGCCAGCAGCTTAGGTGGGGCCACAGATACGCAGTATTTT
clone_size: .; v_call: TRBV7-9; d_call: TRBD1; j_call: TRBJ2-3; cdr3_aa: CASSLGGGIADTQYF; cdr3_nt: TGTGCCAGCAGCTTAGGAGGGGGCATCGCAGATACGCAGTATTTT
clone_size: .; v_call: TRBV2; d_call: .; j_call: TRBJ1-2; cdr3_aa: CARKGGNYGYTF; cdr3_nt: TGTGCCAGGAAAGGGGGTAACTATGGCTACACCTTC